These 17 T cell receptor beta chains originate from one sample sequenced in a study of blood T cell repertoires in COVID-19. Assay used: immunoSEQ multiplex PCR; TCRdb lists only in-frame clones, some missing. The data show about 270,000 clones, around nine tenths seen once. Sequenced input: peripheral blood. These receptors originate from a man aged 35 to 55 with active or convalescent COVID-19.

The CDR3 spells CASSTPGQGANYGYTF. CDR3 nucleotide sequence: TGTGCCAGCAGTACCCCTGGGCAGGGGGCTAACTATGGCTACACCTTC. The V call is TRBV28, the J call TRBJ1-2, with 7 nucleotides matching TRBD1. V shed 5 bases and J 0 bases; nucleotides not matched to a gene: 9. This CDR3 is 16 amino acids long. The germline CDR1 and CDR2 sequences are MDHEN and SYDVKM.

The rearrangement uses TRBV5-4 and TRBJ2-3; 10 bases are shared with TRBD1. From germline, CDR1 is SGHNT and CDR2 YYREEE (reference sequence). J was trimmed by 7 bases and V by 2 bases; bases with no gene match: 4. The CDR3 is 14 residues long. CDR3 sequence: CASSFGQGENTQYF. CDR3 nucleotides: TGTGCCAGCAGCTTCGGACAGGGGGAAAATACGCAGTATTTT.

J is TRBJ2-7 and V is TRBV19; a weak D match, TRBD1 (6 bases). The V end was cut by 6 bases, the J end by 0 bases, with 12 bases between. Germline V gene lookup returns CDR1 LNHDA and CDR2 SQIVND (reference sequence). The CDR3 covers 14 residues. CDR3 DNA: TGTGCCAGTAGCCGGGACACAGCCTCCTACGAGCAGTACTTC. Translating it yields CASSRDTASYEQYF. Drawing the rest from reference TRBV19 and TRBJ2-7, the complete variable domain is DGGITQSPKYLFRKEGQNVTLSCEQNLNHDAMYWYRQDPGQGLRLIYYSQIVNDFQKGDIAEGYSVSREKKESFPLTVTSAQKNPTAFYLCASSRDTASYEQYFGPGTRLTVT.

The chain carries TRBV9 and TRBJ2-2; TRBD1 is a possible D gene (5 bases). The CDR3 totals 14 residues. Germline CDR1 is SGDLS and CDR2 is YYNGEE. V shed 0 bases and J shed 7 bases, with 10 bases lying between them. The CDR3 spells CASSVERGSGELFF. CDR3 bases: TGTGCCAGCAGCGTAGAAAGGGGCAGCGGGGAGCTGTTTTTT.

The rearrangement links TRBV7-9 to TRBJ2-7; D possibly corresponds to TRBD1 (7 bases). CDR3 length: 13 amino acids. Trimming pared 8 bases from V and 5 bases from J, leaving 16 bases between. Germline CDR1 SEHNR, CDR2 FQNEAQ (reference sequence). The CDR3 coding sequence is TGTGCCAGCGGCGGGACAGACGGGGACGAGCAGTACTTC. Translation gives CASGGTDGDEQYF.

The chain recombines TRBV7-9 with TRBJ1-1, with TRBD1 matching over 10 bases. CDR1 SEHNR and CDR2 FQNEAQ come from the germline V gene (reference sequence). With 4 bases clipped from V and 6 bases from J, the junction kept 11 bases outside the gene matches. This CDR3 comprises 16 residues. CDR3 loop: CASSSQTGGAGAEAFF. DNA for the CDR3: TGTGCCAGCAGCTCTCAGACAGGGGGCGCAGGGGCTGAAGCTTTCTTT. The variable domain in full, with the rest retrieved from reference TRBV7-9 and TRBJ1-1, is DTGVSQNPRHKITKRGQNVTFRCDPISEHNRLYWYRQTLGQGPEFLTYFQNEAQLEKSRLLSDRFSAERPKGSFSTLEIQRTEQGDSAMYLCASSSQTGGAGAEAFFGQGTRLTVV.

Concerning this clone itself: The sample carries other DNA sequences with the same CDR3. This chain uses TRBV18 with TRBJ1-2, with TRBD1 matching 9 bases. With V trimmed by 3 bases and J by 1 base, 0 bases remained unmatched. Per the germline V gene, CDR1 is KGHSH and CDR2 is LQKENI. This CDR3 spans 14 amino acids. In nucleotides, the CDR3 is TGTGCCAGCTCACCGGGACAGGGTAACTATGGCTACACCTTC. This gives the protein CASSPGQGNYGYTF. The whole variable domain, filled in from reference TRBV18 and TRBJ1-2, reads NAGVMQNPRHLVRRRGQEARLRCSPMKGHSHVYWYRQLPEEGLKFMVYLQKENIIDESGMPKERFSAEFPKEGPSILRIQQVVRGDSAAYFCASSPGQGNYGYTFGSGTRLTVV.

In the case of this clone: This CDR3 is also generated by other DNA sequences in the sample. The rearrangement uses TRBV7-9 and TRBJ1-2, with D perhaps TRBD1 (5 bases). The CDR3 is 13 residues long. Trimming cost V 0 bases and J 7 bases, with 9 bases left between them. CDR1 is SEHNR and CDR2 is FQNEAQ in the germline V gene (reference sequence). The CDR3 DNA sequence: TGTGCCAGCAGCTTAGCTCAGGGTAGTGGCTACACCTTC. Translation: CASSLAQGSGYTF.

V is TRBV7-6 and J is TRBJ1-4, with unresolved D. Germline assignment: CDR1 SGHVS and CDR2 FNYEAQ. The CDR3 contains 12 residues. V was trimmed by 6 bases and J by 3 bases, leaving 5 bases between them. CDR3 nucleotides: TGTGCCAGCAGTTCTGCTAATGAAAAACTGTTTTTT. Its protein product is CASSSANEKLFF. Together with reference TRBV7-6 and TRBJ1-4, the CDR3 gives the full variable domain: GAGVSQSPRYKVTKRGQDVALRCDPISGHVSLYWYRQALGQGPEFLTYFNYEAQQDKSGLPNDRFSAERPEGSISTLTIQRTEQRDSAMYRCASSSANEKLFFGSGTQLSVL.

Here the CDR3 reads CASRLSGSSYNEQFF. DNA for the CDR3: TGTGCCAGCAGACTCAGCGGGAGCTCCTACAATGAGCAGTTCTTC. The chain links TRBV14 to TRBJ2-1; 8 bases map to TRBD2. Germline V gene sequence: CDR1 SGHDN, CDR2 FVKESK. The CDR3 consists of 15 residues. V gave up 6 bases and J gave up 0 bases; unmatched junction bases: 4.

The chain combines TRBV25-1 with TRBJ2-7; weak D call: TRBD2 (6 bases). From germline, CDR1 is MGHDK and CDR2 SYGVNS. V was trimmed by 2 bases and J by 1 base, leaving 9 bases between them. This CDR3 comprises 14 residues. The CDR3 protein is CASSEGGWSYEQYF. The CDR3 DNA reads TGTGCCAGCAGTGAAGGAGGGTGGTCCTACGAGCAGTACTTC.

The chain carries TRBV2 and TRBJ1-5; 10 bases are a match to TRBD1. Losses at the gene ends were 8 bases for V and 5 bases for J; bases not matched to a gene: 9. CDR1 and CDR2 from the germline V gene are SNHLY and FYNNEI. This CDR3 spans 15 amino acids. CDR3 in DNA: TGTGCCAGCGGGGGGACAGGGGTTGAAGATCAGCCCCAGCATTTT. Its protein is CASGGTGVEDQPQHF.

The chain links TRBV25-1 to TRBJ1-4, with D tentatively TRBD1 (5 bases). This CDR3 contains 15 residues. Per germline, CDR1 MGHDK and CDR2 SYGVNS. V lost 1 base and J 8 bases, leaving 14 bases between the germline ends. CDR3 sequence: CASSESGGGLEKLFF. The DNA for the CDR3 is TGTGCCAGCAGTGAATCTGGGGGAGGTCTGGAAAAACTGTTTTTT.

This clone was counted once. The chain has TRBV3-1 (or the pseudogene TRBV3-2) and TRBJ2-1; 8 bases fit TRBD2. J was trimmed by 5 bases and V by 0 bases; bases with no gene match: 6. Germline assignment: CDR1 LGHDT and CDR2 YNNKEL (reference sequence). The CDR3 loop spans 16 amino acids. The CDR3 nucleotides read TGTGCCAGCAGCCAAGAGTGGGCTAGCGGGCACAATGAGCAGTTCTTC. Its protein is CASSQEWASGHNEQFF.

The J gene is TRBJ2-2, the V gene TRBV18; 9 bases align to TRBD2. The CDR3 spans 19 residues. V shed 3 bases and J 6 bases; nucleotides not matched to a gene: 17. Germline loops: CDR1 KGHSH, CDR2 LQKENI. The CDR3 spells CASSPFQAGGNMRSGELFF. For the CDR3, the DNA is TGTGCCAGCTCACCCTTCCAAGCGGGGGGAAACATGCGCTCCGGGGAGCTGTTTTTT.

The chain carries TRBV28 and TRBJ2-5; 16 bases fit TRBD2. This CDR3 comprises 16 residues. Germline trimming cut 5 bases from V and 3 bases from J; bases unmatched to any gene: 3. The germline CDR1 and CDR2 sequences are MDHEN and SYDVKM. The CDR3 DNA reads TGTGCCAGCAGTACGGGACTAGCGGGGGGGAAAGAGACCCAGTACTTC. Its translation: CASSTGLAGGKETQYF. Together with reference TRBV28 and TRBJ2-5, the CDR3 gives the full variable domain: DVKVTQSSRYLVKRTGEKVFLECVQDMDHENMFWYRQDPGLGLRLIYFSYDVKMKEKGDIPEGYSVSREKKERFSLILESASTNQTSMYLCASSTGLAGGKETQYFGPGTRLLVL.

V and J are TRBV30 and TRBJ2-3, with D maybe TRBD2 (6 bases). The CDR3 has 15 residues. The germline gives CDR1 GTSNPN, CDR2 SVGIG (reference sequence). Trimming stripped 0 bases from V and 3 bases from J, with 13 bases between. The CDR3 spells CAWSVPSVMTDTQYF. The CDR3 nucleotides are TGTGCCTGGAGTGTACCTAGCGTGATGACAGATACGCAGTATTTT. Based on the CDR3 plus reference TRBV30 and TRBJ2-3, the full variable domain is SQTIHQWPATLVQPVGSPLSLECTVEGTSNPNLYWYRQAAGRGLQLLFYSVGIGQISSEVPQNLSASRPQDRQFILSSKKLLLSDSGFYLCAWSVPSVMTDTQYFGPGTRLTVL.